These 12 T cell receptor beta chains were sequenced from one sample in a study of blood T cell repertoires in COVID-19. The table came from immunoSEQ multiplex PCR; TCRdb's copy has only in-frame clones and leaves some out. The data contain fewer than 150,000 clones, 84% of them singletons. Material: peripheral blood. The source is a human donor in a cohort sampled during active COVID-19.

This rearrangement joins TRBV3-1 (or the pseudogene TRBV3-2) to TRBJ1-1, with D unclear. Germline CDR1 is LGHDT and CDR2 is YNNKEL (reference sequence). V was clipped by 1 base and J by 11 bases, with 11 bases between them. This CDR3 region has 12 residues. The CDR3 here is CASSQAGNRAFF. In DNA, the CDR3 is TGTGCCAGCAGCCAAGCGGGAAATAGGGCTTTCTTT.

V gene TRBV7-9 combines with J gene TRBJ2-1; maybe TRBD2 (6 bases). The CDR3 runs to 13 residues. Trimming pared 0 bases from V and 7 bases from J, leaving 7 bases between. Germline CDR1 SEHNR, CDR2 FQNEAQ (reference sequence). The chain's CDR3 is CASSLAAGNEQFF. The CDR3 DNA is TGTGCCAGCAGCTTAGCGGCGGGGAATGAGCAGTTCTTC.

This clone was detected a few times. V and J are TRBV29-1 and TRBJ1-1; 7 bases line up with TRBD1. The germline V gene has CDR1 SQVTM and CDR2 ANQGSEA. After removal of 7 bases from V and 4 bases from J, the junction contained 9 bases not matched to a gene. CDR3 length: 13 amino acids. The CDR3 sequence: CSALTGIGTEAFF. The CDR3 coding sequence is TGCAGCGCTCTGACAGGGATTGGCACTGAAGCTTTCTTT.

The J gene is TRBJ1-6, the V gene TRBV7-9, with TRBD1 as a possible D gene (5 bases). This CDR3 comprises 14 residues. The V gene lost 4 bases and the J gene lost 9 bases, with 13 bases spanning the gap. CDR1 is SEHNR, CDR2 FQNEAQ, per germline (reference sequence). CDR3: CASSSWGGGSPLHF. For the CDR3, the DNA is TGTGCCAGCAGCTCTTGGGGCGGCGGTTCACCCCTCCACTTT.

This rearrangement joins TRBV5-4 to TRBJ2-1, with 7 bases matching TRBD2. The CDR3 is made up of 15 amino acids. Trimming took 0 bases from V and 7 from J; bases not matched to a gene: 7. CDR1 and CDR2 from the germline V gene are SGHNT and YYREEE (reference sequence). This chain's CDR3 is CASSLDWGGVNEQFF. CDR3 nucleotides: TGTGCCAGCAGCTTGGACTGGGGGGGAGTGAATGAGCAGTTCTTC.

This chain links TRBV7-6 with TRBJ2-2; 8 bases agree with TRBD2. The CDR3 consists of 17 residues. Germline V gene lookup returns CDR1 SGHVS and CDR2 FNYEAQ. V shed 5 bases and J 8 bases; nucleotides not matched to a gene: 16. The CDR3 loop reads CASSPRGSGVTTGELFF. CDR3 DNA: TGTGCCAGCAGCCCCCGGGGTAGCGGGGTGACAACGGGGGAGCTGTTTTTT.

CDR3 region: CASSQGQIQETQYF. Written as DNA, the CDR3 is TGTGCCAGCAGCCAGGGACAGATCCAAGAGACCCAGTACTTC. V is TRBV11-1 and J is TRBJ2-5, with TRBD1 matching 7 bases. Germline assignment: CDR1 SGHAT and CDR2 FQDESV (reference sequence). CDR3 length equals 14 residues. J gave up 1 base and V 5 bases, and 4 bases lay outside the gene matches.

This CDR3 is CASRLYQTADQPQHF. The CDR3 DNA is TGTGCCAGCCGACTCTACCAGACGGCGGATCAGCCCCAGCATTTT. The chain combines TRBV28 with TRBJ1-5; D is uncertain. The germline V gene has CDR1 MDHEN and CDR2 SYDVKM. Trimming removed 8 bases from V and 5 bases from J, with 19 bases in between. There are 15 residues in the CDR3.

This clone appeared once. The chain carries TRBV4-1 and TRBJ2-1; D perhaps matches TRBD2 (6 bases). Trimming shortened V by 1 base and J by 6 bases, and 16 bases separated the two germline ends. The CDR3 sequence is 16 residues long. Germline CDR1 reads MGHRA; CDR2 reads YSYEKL. The CDR3 sequence is CASSQGMGEVRNEQFF. In nucleotides, the CDR3 is TGCGCCAGCAGCCAAGGGATGGGGGAGGTGCGCAATGAGCAGTTCTTC.

The chain employs TRBV5-5 and TRBJ1-2, with TRBD1 matching over 7 bases. This CDR3 is built from 14 residues. Germline loops: CDR1 SGHKS, CDR2 YYEKEE (reference sequence). V dropped 4 bases and J dropped 4; count of bases not matched to a gene: 7. The CDR3 nucleotides read TGTGCCAGCAGCATCGGACAGGACCTCTATGGCTACACCTTC. This encodes CASSIGQDLYGYTF.

The chain uses TRBV5-1 and TRBJ2-2, with D possibly being TRBD1 (6 bases). V was cut by 2 bases and J by 0 bases, with 8 bases left in between. The CDR3 extends over 15 amino acids. Germline V gene sequence: CDR1 SGHRS, CDR2 YFSETQ. The CDR3 sequence: CASSLRGTNTGELFF. The DNA of the CDR3 is TGCGCCAGCAGCTTAAGGGGGACGAACACCGGGGAGCTGTTTTTT.

J is TRBJ2-5 and V is TRBV6-2 or TRBV6-3; D ambiguous. The CDR3 covers 13 residues. From germline, CDR1 is MNHEY and CDR2 SVGEGT. Trimming took 6 bases from V and 2 from J, leaving 10 bases between them. This chain's CDR3 is CASSRAQQETQYF. The CDR3 DNA sequence: TGTGCCAGCAGCCGGGCCCAACAAGAGACCCAGTACTTC.